This TCR beta chain was captured by sequencing in a study of vaccination and CD4 T cells after COVID-19 (dated by TCRdb to between 2021 and 2022). For the study in its entirety: Convalescent patients had a positive SARS-CoV-2 result on nasal swab PCR, and of these patients, some 10 had mild disease and one had severe disease. The convalescent cohort included six males and four females, with two Hispanic individuals, seven Caucasians, two Asians and one multiracial person. Overlapping spike peptide pools from SARS-CoV-2 and from the common cold coronaviruses HCoV-NL63, HCoV-OC43 and HCoV-229E were used as culture stimuli. Post-vaccine blood samples were taken a median of approximately 76 days after the second vaccine dose, with a range of about 13 to 250 days. The spike-specific CD4+ TCR repertoire was compared before and after mRNA vaccination in under 11 COVID-19 convalescent patients and a few infection-naive healthy vaccine recipients. Control cultures used a CEFX viral epitope pool as positive control, an HIV-1 Nef peptide pool as negative control, or no peptide. Each participant got two doses of either the Pfizer-BioNTech BNT162b2 vaccine (n=8) or the Moderna mRNA-1273 vaccine (n=2). Post-COVID blood samples from convalescent patients were collected a median of roughly 100 days after diagnosis, with a range of roughly 35 to 170 days. Here is what the overall study found, with its caveats: The median number of SARS-CoV-2-reactive clonotypes rose from 20 to 25 after infection to about 40 after vaccination, but the change was not significant. In convalescent patients, a median approximately 83% of post-vaccine SARS-CoV-2-reactive clones were detected only after vaccination, suggesting vaccine-specific priming. Of the vaccine-specific clones found in convalescent patients, nearly all (304 of 307) were mono-reactive for SARS-CoV-2 spike instead of being cross-reactive with common cold coronaviruses. The study included relatively few convalescent patients and did not analyze early timepoints after natural infection.

From cysteine to phenylalanine, the CDR3 is 13 amino acids long. Left in the record is the CDR3 DNA by itself, 39 bases read in frame from the first base. V drops 6 bases and J drops 5 bases, leaving 11 bases in between. Per the germline V gene, MNHEY is the CDR1 and SVGEGT is the CDR2. Libraries were made using PCR. DNA from cultured CD4+ T cells was subjected to TCR sequencing with the Oncomine TCR Beta short-read assay at the Johns Hopkins FTIC core. The QIAamp micro DNA kit was used to extract genomic DNA from the cultured CD4+ T cells. Oncomine TCR Beta libraries made from cultured CD4+ T cells were pooled using unique dual indexes and sequenced on an Illumina iSeq 100. For the original study's pipeline: Non-productive sequences were filtered out, and CDR3s that did not start with C, did not end with F or W, or were shorter than 7 amino acids were discarded. The MANAFEST web application identified antigen-specific clonotypes by comparing peptide-stimulated wells against reference wells and other culture wells. An FDR below 0.05, an odds ratio above 5, and a productive frequency above 0.1% in at least two of three replicate wells were required for clones to be considered positive. Cross-reactive clonotypes were defined as significantly expanded in both SARS-CoV-2 spike wells and at least one common cold coronavirus spike condition. Levenshtein distances (stringdist) and unrooted phylogenetic trees (ape) in R version 3.6.1 were used to assess CDR3 homology. TCRdb reworked the public reads: Q25 trimming with fastp, MiXCR clone assembly, productive beta chains retained. Entries are consolidated by CDR3 protein sequence, retaining the most common genes and DNA. Here the V and J calls rest on TCRdb's processing, not on the authors' analysis. Across this sample there are about 20,000 distinct CDR3 sequences, with 55% seen only once. 6% to 7.5% of the sample comes from the top ten.

In the paper's terms, the treatment or condition label means: 10-day PBMC culture with coronavirus spike peptide pools or control peptides (ViraFEST assay). To expand antigen-specific T cells with peptide pools and then pick out the expanded clonotypes through TCR sequencing, the study relied on the ViraFEST assay. The convalescent patients' positive SARS-CoV-2 PCR tests fell between March and December 2020, which was before the Alpha, Beta and Delta variants emerged in the United States. PBMCs were cultured at approximately 2 million per well in IMDM supplemented with approximately 5% human AB serum and about 9.5 IU/ml IL-2, with approximately 10 ug/ml peptide pools added. On days 3 and 7, half of the culture medium was replaced with fresh IL-2-containing medium. After approximately eleven days of culture, CD4+ T cells were isolated by negative selection using the EasySep CD4+ T cell isolation kit. Ficoll-Paque Plus gradient centrifugation was used to isolate PBMCs from whole blood, and the isolated PBMCs were then either used fresh or cryopreserved at -140C. Triplicate wells were generally used for each culture condition.

To note about this clonotype: Its antigen is not yet known. No quality values exist for individual bases; no much larger clone is one base distant.

Here the chain combines TRBV6-2 or TRBV6-3 and TRBJ1-5; possibly the D gene is TRBD1, per 5 matching bases. The sequence was obtained from a human donor who had recovered from COVID-19. Material: CD4+ T cells from blood, cultured in vitro. The nucleotide sequence is TGTGCCAGCAGCTTGGACACCTATCAGCCCCAGCATTTT. Its translation reads: CASSLDTYQPQHF.